The clone carrying this T cell receptor (beta chain) was counted a few times. The antigen is unknown. A second roughly 6 to 12 cycle PCR used barcoded and J-beta primers. All samples gave at least 2.5 million CDR3-containing paired-end reads. Via MiXCR, TCRdb re-called the 5' RACE reads, giving one row per CDR3 protein. The repertoire consists of 850,000 to 1,000,000 distinct CDR3 sequences, with roughly 51% occurring once and the leading ten covering around a fifth. These data come from a study of blood T cells in healthy people across ages. Regarding the study as a whole: Versus aged donors, long-lived donors had higher diversity and more naive CD4+ cells. Researchers judged that diversity estimates from one million T cells fell short of true values.

The V end was cut by 3 bases, the J end by 3 bases, with 8 bases between. The germline V gene encodes CDR1 LGHDT and CDR2 YNNKEL (reference sequence). The CDR3 has 13 amino acids. Sequencing was carried out using blood. The chain recombines TRBV3-1 with TRBJ2-5; D is possibly TRBD2 (6 bases). The sequence was obtained from a woman in her fifties or sixties in good health. CDR3: CASSHLAEETQYF. The CDR3 nucleotides read TGTGCCAGCAGCCACTTAGCGGAAGAGACCCAGTACTTC.